Sequencing of this T cell receptor beta chain was carried out in a study of vaccination effects on CD4 cells after COVID-19. The study's findings and limits: Healthy vaccinees' vaccine-induced clones included only 1 of 255 that recognized common cold coronaviruses.

The repertoire was sequenced with immunoSEQ multiplex PCR; TCRdb's copy has only in-frame clones and lacks some. The sample lists 35,000 to 50,000 clones, under 85% seen once, with 2.5% to 3% in the top ten. CDR3 length: 16 amino acids. Trimming cost V 4 bases and J 4 bases; bases outside gene matches: 15. CDR1 is GTSNPN, CDR2 SVGIG, per germline (reference sequence). The ViraFEST assay expanded antigen-specific CD4+ T cells with viral peptide pools before sequencing. Upon completion of around ten days in culture, CD4+ T cells were isolated. Nucleocapsid antibodies stayed negative before and after vaccination, showing no earlier SARS-CoV-2 infection. On both days 3 and 7, half of the culture medium was replaced with IL-2 medium. This clone has a handful of counts. Its antigen is currently unknown.

V gene TRBV30 combines with J gene TRBJ1-1; 7 nucleotides line up with TRBD1. Material: CD4+ T cells from PBMCs cultured with HCoV-NL63 spike peptides, obtained before COVID-19 vaccination. This TCR was sampled from a human donor who received a COVID-19 vaccine. Written as DNA, the CDR3 is TGTGCCTGGATTCCAGCGAGGTACAGGGGAGGCACTGAAGCTTTCTTT. Translated: CAWIPARYRGGTEAFF. The whole variable domain, remainder taken from reference TRBV30 and TRBJ1-1, is SQTIHQWPATLVQPVGSPLSLECTVEGTSNPNLYWYRQAAGRGLQLLFYSVGIGQISSEVPQNLSASRPQDRQFILSSKKLLLSDSGFYLCAWIPARYRGGTEAFFGQGTRLTVV.